This entry is about one TCR beta chain. Sequenced by immunoSEQ multiplex PCR; TCRdb stores in-frame clones only, minus some. The data show about 190,000 clones, 92% seen once. This specimen comes from a study of T cell responses to AZD1222 COVID-19 vaccine. Study background: Pooled together were second doses at about 4 or about 12 weeks.

The specimen was peripheral blood, collected on day 0 of AZD1222 vaccination. This TCR derives from an adult in good health.

CDR3 coding DNA: TGTGCCAGCAGCTTAGTTGCAGATACGCAGTATTTT. Protein: CASSLVADTQYF. The chain joins TRBV7-9 to TRBJ2-3; D ambiguous. Germline CDR1 is SEHNR and CDR2 is FQNEAQ (reference sequence). V was pared by 1 base and J by 4 bases, with 3 bases between. The CDR3 spans 12 residues.